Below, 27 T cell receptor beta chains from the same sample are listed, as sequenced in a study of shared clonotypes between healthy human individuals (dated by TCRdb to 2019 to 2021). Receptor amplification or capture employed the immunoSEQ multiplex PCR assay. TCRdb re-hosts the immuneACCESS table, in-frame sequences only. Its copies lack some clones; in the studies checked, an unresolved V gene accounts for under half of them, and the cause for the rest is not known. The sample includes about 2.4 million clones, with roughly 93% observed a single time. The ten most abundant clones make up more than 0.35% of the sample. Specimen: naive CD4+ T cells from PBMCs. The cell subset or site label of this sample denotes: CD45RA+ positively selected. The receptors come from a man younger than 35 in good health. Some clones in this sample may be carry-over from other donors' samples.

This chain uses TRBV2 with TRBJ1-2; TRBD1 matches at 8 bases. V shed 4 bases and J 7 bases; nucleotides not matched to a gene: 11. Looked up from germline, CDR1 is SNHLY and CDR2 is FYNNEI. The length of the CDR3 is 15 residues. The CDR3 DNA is TGTGCCAGCAGTGTGGGTAGGACAGGGAGGAGTGGCTACACCTTC. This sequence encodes CASSVGRTGRSGYTF.

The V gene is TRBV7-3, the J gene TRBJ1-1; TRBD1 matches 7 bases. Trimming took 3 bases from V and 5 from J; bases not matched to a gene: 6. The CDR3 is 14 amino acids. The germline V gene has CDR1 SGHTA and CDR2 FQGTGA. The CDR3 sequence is CASSLNRGATEAFF. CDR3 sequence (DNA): TGTGCCAGCAGCTTGAACAGGGGAGCGACTGAAGCTTTCTTT.

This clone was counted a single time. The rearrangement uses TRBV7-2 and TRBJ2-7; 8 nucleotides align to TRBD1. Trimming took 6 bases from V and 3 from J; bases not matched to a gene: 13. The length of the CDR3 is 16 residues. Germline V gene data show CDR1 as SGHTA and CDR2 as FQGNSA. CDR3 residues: CASSFRLQGGDYEQYF. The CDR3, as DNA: TGTGCCAGCAGTTTTCGGTTACAGGGGGGTGACTACGAGCAGTACTTC.

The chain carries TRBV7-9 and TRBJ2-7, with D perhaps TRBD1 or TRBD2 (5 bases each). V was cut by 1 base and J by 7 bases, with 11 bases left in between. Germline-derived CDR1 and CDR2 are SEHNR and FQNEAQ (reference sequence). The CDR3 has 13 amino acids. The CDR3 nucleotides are TGTGCCAGCAGCTTAGAAGAGGGACGGGAGCAGTACTTC. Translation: CASSLEEGREQYF.

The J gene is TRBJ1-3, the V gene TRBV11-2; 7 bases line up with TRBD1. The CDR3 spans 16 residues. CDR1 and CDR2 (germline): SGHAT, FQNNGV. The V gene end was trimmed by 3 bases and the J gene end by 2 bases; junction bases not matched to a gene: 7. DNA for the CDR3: TGTGCCAGCAGCTTGGCCGGGACAGAGGCTGGAAACACCATATATTTT. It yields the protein CASSLAGTEAGNTIYF.

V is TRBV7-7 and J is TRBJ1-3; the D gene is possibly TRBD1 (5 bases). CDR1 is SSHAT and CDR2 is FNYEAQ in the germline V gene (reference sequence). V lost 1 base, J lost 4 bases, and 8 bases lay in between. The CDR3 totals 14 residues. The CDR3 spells CASSLGGSGNTIYF. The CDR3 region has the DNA TGTGCCAGCAGCTTAGGGGGGTCCGGAAACACCATATATTTT.

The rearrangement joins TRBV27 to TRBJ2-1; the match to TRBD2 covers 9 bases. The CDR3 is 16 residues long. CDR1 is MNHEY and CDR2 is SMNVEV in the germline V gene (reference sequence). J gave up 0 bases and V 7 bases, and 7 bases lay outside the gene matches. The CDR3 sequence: CASMAGGWSSYNEQFF. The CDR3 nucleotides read TGTGCCAGCATGGCGGGAGGGTGGAGCTCCTACAATGAGCAGTTCTTC.

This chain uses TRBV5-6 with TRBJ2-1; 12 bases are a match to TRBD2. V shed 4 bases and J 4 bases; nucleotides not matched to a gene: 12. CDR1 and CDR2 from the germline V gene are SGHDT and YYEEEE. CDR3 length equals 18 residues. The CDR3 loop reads CASSAPSSGRAGYNEQFF. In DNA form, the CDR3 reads TGTGCCAGCAGCGCCCCCTCTAGCGGGAGGGCCGGGTACAATGAGCAGTTCTTC.

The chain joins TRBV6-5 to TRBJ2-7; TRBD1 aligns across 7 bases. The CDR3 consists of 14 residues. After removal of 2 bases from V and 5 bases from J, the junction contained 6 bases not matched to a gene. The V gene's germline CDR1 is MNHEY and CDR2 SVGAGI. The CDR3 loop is CASSYATGNHEQYF. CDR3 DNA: TGTGCCAGCAGTTACGCGACAGGGAACCACGAGCAGTACTTC.

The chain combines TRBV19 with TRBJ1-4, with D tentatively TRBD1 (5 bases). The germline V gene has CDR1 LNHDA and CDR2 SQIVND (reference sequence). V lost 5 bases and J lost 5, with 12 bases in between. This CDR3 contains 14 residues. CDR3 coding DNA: TGTGCCAGTAGTGGGGGAGGAGAGAATGAAAAACTGTTTTTT. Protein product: CASSGGGENEKLFF.

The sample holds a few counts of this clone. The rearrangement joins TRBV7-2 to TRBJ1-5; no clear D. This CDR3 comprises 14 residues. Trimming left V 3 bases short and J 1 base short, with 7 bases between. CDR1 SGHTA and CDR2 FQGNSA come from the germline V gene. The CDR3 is CASSLWSSNQPQHF. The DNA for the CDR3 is TGTGCCAGCAGCTTGTGGAGCAGCAATCAGCCCCAGCATTTT.

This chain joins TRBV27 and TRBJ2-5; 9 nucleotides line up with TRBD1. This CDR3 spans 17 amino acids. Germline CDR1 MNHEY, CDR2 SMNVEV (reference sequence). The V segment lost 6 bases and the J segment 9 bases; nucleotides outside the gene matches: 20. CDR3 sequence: CASSLVPPGQGLEAQYF. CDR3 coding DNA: TGTGCCAGCAGCTTAGTGCCCCCGGGACAGGGTCTGGAGGCCCAGTACTTC.

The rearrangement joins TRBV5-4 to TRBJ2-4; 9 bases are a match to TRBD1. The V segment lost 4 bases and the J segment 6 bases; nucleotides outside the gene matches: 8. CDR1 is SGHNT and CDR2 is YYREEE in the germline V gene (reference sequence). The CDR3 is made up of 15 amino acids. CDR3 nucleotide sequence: TGTGCCAGCAGCCGCGGGACAGGGCTGGGAAACATTCAGTACTTC. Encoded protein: CASSRGTGLGNIQYF.

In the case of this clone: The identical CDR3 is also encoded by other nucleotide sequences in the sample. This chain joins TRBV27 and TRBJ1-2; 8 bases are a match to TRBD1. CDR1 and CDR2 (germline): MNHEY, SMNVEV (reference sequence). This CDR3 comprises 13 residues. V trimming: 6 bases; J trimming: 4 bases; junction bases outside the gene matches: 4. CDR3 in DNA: TGTGCCAGCAGCACGGGACAGGCCTATGGCTACACCTTC. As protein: CASSTGQAYGYTF.

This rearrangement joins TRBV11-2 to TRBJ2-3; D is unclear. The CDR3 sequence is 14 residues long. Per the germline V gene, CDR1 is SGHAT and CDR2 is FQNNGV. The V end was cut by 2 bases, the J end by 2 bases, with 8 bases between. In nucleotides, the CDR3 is TGTGCCAGCAGCTTAAGCAGGTACACAGATACGCAGTATTTT. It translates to CASSLSRYTDTQYF.

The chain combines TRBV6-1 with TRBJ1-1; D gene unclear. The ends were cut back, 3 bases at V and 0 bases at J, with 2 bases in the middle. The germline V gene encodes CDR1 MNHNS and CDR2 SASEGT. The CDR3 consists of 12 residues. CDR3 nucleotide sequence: TGTGCCAGCAGTGACCTGAACACTGAAGCTTTCTTT. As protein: CASSDLNTEAFF.

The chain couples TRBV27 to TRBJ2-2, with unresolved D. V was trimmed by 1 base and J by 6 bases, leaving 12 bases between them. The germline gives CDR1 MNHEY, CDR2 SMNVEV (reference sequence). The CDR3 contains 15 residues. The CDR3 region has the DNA TGTGCCAGCAGTTTATTCACCGTGGCGGCCGGGGAGCTGTTTTTT. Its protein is CASSLFTVAAGELFF.

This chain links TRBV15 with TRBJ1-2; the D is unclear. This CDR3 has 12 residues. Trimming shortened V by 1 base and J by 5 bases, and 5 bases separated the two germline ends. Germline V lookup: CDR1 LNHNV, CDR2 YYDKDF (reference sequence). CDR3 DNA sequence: TGTGCCACCAGCAGAGGGATGTATGGCTACACCTTC. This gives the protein CATSRGMYGYTF.

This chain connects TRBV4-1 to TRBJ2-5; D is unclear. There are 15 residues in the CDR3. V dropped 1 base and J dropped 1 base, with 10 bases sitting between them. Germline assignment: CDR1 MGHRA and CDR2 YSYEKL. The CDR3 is CASSQGVGSQETQYF. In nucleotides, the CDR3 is TGCGCCAGCAGCCAAGGGGTTGGGTCCCAAGAGACCCAGTACTTC.

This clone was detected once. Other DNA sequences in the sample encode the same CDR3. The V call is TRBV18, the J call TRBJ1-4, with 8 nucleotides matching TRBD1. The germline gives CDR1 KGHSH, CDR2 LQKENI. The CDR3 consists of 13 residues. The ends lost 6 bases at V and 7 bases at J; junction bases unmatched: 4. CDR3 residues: CASSPDRGEKLFF. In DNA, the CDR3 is TGTGCCAGCTCCCCAGACAGGGGTGAAAAACTGTTTTTT.

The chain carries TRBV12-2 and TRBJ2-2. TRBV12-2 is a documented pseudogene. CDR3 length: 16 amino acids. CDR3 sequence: CASRSYLLTSARELFF. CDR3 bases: TGTGCAAGTCGCTCCTACCTCTTGACCTCCGCAAGGGAGCTGTTTTTT.

CDR3 residues: CASSLLIFGQPQKETQYF. In DNA, the CDR3 is TGTGCCAGCAGCCTACTTATCTTCGGACAGCCCCAGAAGGAGACCCAGTACTTC. This chain links TRBV28 with TRBJ2-5, with D tentatively TRBD1 (6 bases). The CDR3 has 18 residues. Germline V CDR1 and CDR2: MDHEN, SYDVKM. V was shortened by 6 bases and J by 5 bases, with 28 bases between the two germline ends.

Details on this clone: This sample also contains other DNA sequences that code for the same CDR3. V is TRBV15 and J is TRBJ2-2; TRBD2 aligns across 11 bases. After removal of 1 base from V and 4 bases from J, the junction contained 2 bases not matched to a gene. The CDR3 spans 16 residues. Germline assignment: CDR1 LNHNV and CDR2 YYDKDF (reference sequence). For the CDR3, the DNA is TGTGCCACCAGCAGAGGAGGGACTAGCGGCACCGGGGAGCTGTTTTTT. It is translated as CATSRGGTSGTGELFF.

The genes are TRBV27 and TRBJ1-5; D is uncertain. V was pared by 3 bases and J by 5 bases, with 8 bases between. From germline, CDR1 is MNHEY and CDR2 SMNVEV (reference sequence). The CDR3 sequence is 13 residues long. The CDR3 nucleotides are TGTGCCAGCAGTTTTAGTCTCTATCAGCCCCAGCATTTT. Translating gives CASSFSLYQPQHF.

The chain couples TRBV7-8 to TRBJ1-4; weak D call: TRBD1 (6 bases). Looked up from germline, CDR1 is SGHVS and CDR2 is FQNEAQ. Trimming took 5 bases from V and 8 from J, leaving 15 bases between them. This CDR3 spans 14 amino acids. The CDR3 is CASSRGGSGEKLFF. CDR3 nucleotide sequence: TGTGCCAGCAGCCGAGGGGGGAGTGGAGAAAAACTGTTTTTT.

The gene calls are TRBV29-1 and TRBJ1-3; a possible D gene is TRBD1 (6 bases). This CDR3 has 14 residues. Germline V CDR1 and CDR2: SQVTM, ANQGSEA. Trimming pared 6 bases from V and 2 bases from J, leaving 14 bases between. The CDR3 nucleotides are TGCAGCGTAAACCTGGGGGGCGCTGGAAACACCATATATTTT. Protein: CSVNLGGAGNTIYF.

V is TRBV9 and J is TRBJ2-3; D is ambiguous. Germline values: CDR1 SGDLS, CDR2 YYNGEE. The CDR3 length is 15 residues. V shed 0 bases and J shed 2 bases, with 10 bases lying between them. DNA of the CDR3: TGTGCCAGCAGCGTAGGTAACGGCTACACAGATACGCAGTATTTT. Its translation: CASSVGNGYTDTQYF.